A selection of T cell receptor beta chains follows, all from one sample in a study of CD8 T cells in acute hepatitis C reinfection. Produced via immunoSEQ multiplex PCR; TCRdb's table is partial and in-frame only. The repertoire has about 38,000 clones, about 87% of them found once; the top ten carry 0.5% to 0.65%. Sequencing used naive CD8+ T cells from PBMCs. The receptor source for this set is a man aged 30 to 45 with chronic hepatitis C. Both conserved end residues are trimmed from each CDR3. Fields, in order: clone size, J gene, V gene, CDR3 protein. Not all rows give a size; the values are once, few, many and, for expanded clones, a class.

>few|TRBJ1-1|TRBV19
ASSITGNTEAF
>.|TRBJ2-7|TRBV7-9
ASSLVQDKAYEQY
>.|TRBJ1-4|TRBV6-5
ASRDPGTTGEKLF
>.|TRBJ2-7|TRBV4-1
ASSPSGAQGEQY
>.|TRBJ1-1|TRBV6-5
ASSLGGVGIEAF
>.|TRBJ2-2|TRBV5-6
ASSPGSNTGELF
>once|TRBJ2-2|TRBV9
ASSVEPDTTGELF
>.|TRBJ1-2|TRBV4-1
ASSQDNIQGRGYT
>.|TRBJ2-3|TRBV9
ASSDSGTTLSTDTQY
>.|TRBJ1-2|TRBV7-9
ASSPPDRGGYGYT
>.|TRBJ1-1|TRBV6-5
ASSYYGENTEAF
>.|TRBJ1-3|TRBV7-9
ASAALLGNTIY
>.|TRBJ2-1|TRBV9
ASSVGGEVNNEQF
>few|TRBJ2-1|TRBV5-1
ASSLALNNPEQF
>.|TRBJ1-2|TRBV9
ASSVAPLRDKDNYGYT
>.|TRBJ2-7|TRBV2
ASGGQSSYEQY
>.|TRBJ1-1|TRBV12-5
ASGFGNTEAF
>.|TRBJ1-6|TRBV6-5
ASMAEFAEAPLH
>.|TRBJ1-5|TRBV7-8
ASSLRTVLDYSNQPQH
>.|TRBJ1-1|TRBV5-4
ASSLEGSPVRTEAF
>.|TRBJ1-4|TRBV19
ASSMGGTNEKLF
>.|TRBJ2-5|TRBV5-5
ASSIDWRGRETQY
>.|TRBJ1-2|TRBV5-4
ASSWDPTVHYGYT
>once|TRBJ1-2|TRBV5-6
ASSLASPNGYT
>.|TRBJ2-1|TRBV11-2
ASSPSGGANEQF
>.|TRBJ2-3|TRBV4-1
ASSQDRLAGPTDTQY
>.|TRBJ2-7|TRBV27
ASSPPPGLALQY
>.|TRBJ2-7|TRBV9
ASSTGGLYEQY
>few|TRBJ1-2|TRBV7-2
ASSLGGLAYGYT
>few|TRBJ2-2|TRBV27
ASSLGIAGELF
>.|TRBJ2-1|TRBV29-1
SVDNRGGGGEQF
>.|TRBJ2-3|TRBV6-6
ASSYSRTASTDTQY
>.|TRBJ1-2|TRBV5-6
ASSGGQGPHGYT
>.|TRBJ1-4|TRBV4-1
ASSHVGEKLF
>.|TRBJ1-1|TRBV4-3
ASRQGTGLLTEAF
>.|TRBJ2-7|TRBV7-9
ASTSSPYEQY
>.|TRBJ2-1|TRBV7-6
ASSLNPSGYNEQF
>few|TRBJ2-7|TRBV6-5
ASSGTGWAHEQY
>.|TRBJ2-1|TRBV29-1
SVDLGVSRGLSYNEQF
>.|TRBJ1-1|TRBV19
ASSTLTGILNTEAF
>.|TRBJ1-2|TRBV7-9
ASSLVLGNGYT
>once|TRBJ1-1|TRBV28
ATNFLNTEAF
>.|TRBJ2-5|TRBV11-2
ASSRQQETQY
>.|TRBJ2-1|TRBV14
ASSHKGNEQF
>.|TRBJ1-1|TRBV19
ASFPTDYTEAF
>.|TRBJ2-1|TRBV13
ASSLPTSDNEQF
>.|TRBJ1-1|TRBV4-1
ASSYGQKAEAF
>.|TRBJ2-1|TRBV25-1
ASSEYGEGAASNEQF
>.|TRBJ1-1|TRBV7-6
ASSLGENTEAF
>.|TRBJ1-4|TRBV6-1
ASSAKSHTTNEKLF
>.|TRBJ2-3|TRBV5-1
ASSSPFDTALTDTQY
>once|TRBJ2-2|TRBV9
ASSAPGQGVGGELF
>.|TRBJ2-3|TRBV14
ASSQGQGRDTQY
>.|TRBJ2-3|TRBV13
ASSSLARGTDTQY